One and the same sample provided the 4 T cell receptor beta chains below, sequenced in a study of T cell responses to AZD1222 COVID-19 vaccine. TCRdb's copy holds only in-frame clones and misses some; the assay was immunoSEQ multiplex PCR. The sample includes fewer than 85,000 clones, around 88% of them seen just once. The source was peripheral blood, collected on day 0 of AZD1222 vaccination. The receptor source for this set is an adult in good health.

The rearrangement uses TRBV28 and TRBJ2-7; D assignment may be TRBD1 or TRBD2 (5 bases each). V lost 6 bases and J lost 0, with 18 bases in between. Looked up from germline, CDR1 is MDHEN and CDR2 is SYDVKM. This CDR3 is built from 16 residues. CDR3 residues: CASREAGTLNSYEQYF. CDR3 in DNA: TGTGCCAGCAGAGAGGCCGGGACGCTGAACTCCTACGAGCAGTACTTC. Supplemented by reference TRBV28 and TRBJ2-7, the full variable domain reads DVKVTQSSRYLVKRTGEKVFLECVQDMDHENMFWYRQDPGLGLRLIYFSYDVKMKEKGDIPEGYSVSREKKERFSLILESASTNQTSMYLCASREAGTLNSYEQYFGPGTRLTVT.

V and J are TRBV19 and TRBJ1-1; weak D call: TRBD1 (6 bases). The germline V and J ends were trimmed by 5 bases and 1 base, with 14 bases remaining between them. This CDR3 has 15 residues. From germline, CDR1 is LNHDA and CDR2 SQIVND (reference sequence). The CDR3 sequence: CASSPGVKGNTEAFF. In DNA, the CDR3 is TGTGCCAGTAGTCCAGGGGTAAAGGGGAACACTGAAGCTTTCTTT.

The chain joins TRBV9 to TRBJ1-2; weak D call: TRBD1 (5 bases). The V end was cut by 0 bases, the J end by 7 bases, with 7 bases between. The CDR3 has 12 amino acids. Germline V gene sequence: CDR1 SGDLS, CDR2 YYNGEE. The CDR3 loop reads CASSVDQGGYTF. The CDR3 nucleotides are TGTGCCAGCAGCGTAGACCAGGGTGGCTACACCTTC.

The chain is built from TRBV28 and TRBJ2-6; D is unclear. In germline, CDR1 is MDHEN, CDR2 SYDVKM. V shed 1 base and J shed 0 bases, with 10 bases lying between them. The CDR3 length is 17 residues. The CDR3 DNA is TGTGCCAGCAGTTTATCAAAAGAGATCTCTGGGGCCAACGTCCTGACTTTC. This gives the protein CASSLSKEISGANVLTF.